Included here is one TCR beta chain sequence, with context. Which antigen it targets is not known. The sample holds no much larger clone one base away, and base qualities are not on file. This specimen comes from a study of OX40 agonist ivuxolimab in advanced cancers. General notes on the study: The costimulatory receptor OX40 (CD134) was targeted by ivuxolimab, a fully human IgG2 agonistic monoclonal antibody. Intravenous ivuxolimab was administered to patients every 2 weeks at six dose levels: 0.01, 0.1, 0.3, 1.5, 3 and 10 mg/kg. Of the approximately 54 dose-escalation patients, hepatocellular carcinoma was present in about 19, melanoma in roughly 15, renal cell carcinoma in 9 and head and neck cancer in 9. The dose-escalation cohort was 80% to 90% male with a mean age of about 60 years, ranging from 23 to 79. Prior anti-PD-1, anti-PD-L1 or anti-CTLA-4 therapy was permitted, and approximately 41% of dose-escalation patients had received checkpoint inhibitors. Partial responses occurred in three dose-escalation patients: two with cutaneous melanoma and one with hepatocellular carcinoma. Peripheral TCRbeta sequencing was intended to test whether TCR sequence diversity was altered and clonal T-cell expansion was caused by ivuxolimab. The monotherapy dose-escalation portion (N ≈ 52 patients) of the phase I ivuxolimab trial is reported in the paper.

The cysteine opens and the phenylalanine closes a CDR3 of 14 amino acids. The CDR3 DNA has 42 bases and is translated from base 1. From a lookup of the germline V gene, CDR1 and CDR2 are ENHRY and SYGVKD. V lost 8 bases and J lost 2 bases, and the count of bases not matched to a germline gene is 5. Patients with autoimmune disease history or receiving systemic immunosuppression were excluded from the trial. Peripheral blood for TCR sequencing was collected from all dose cohorts at baseline, on cycle 4 day 1, and on cycle 7 day 1. The samples were taken from a phase I, first-in-human, multicenter, open-label dose-escalation trial of ivuxolimab. The trial enrolled adults with locally advanced or metastatic head and neck squamous cell, hepatocellular, melanoma or renal cell carcinoma. CD4+ and CD8+ T cells were sorted separately from peripheral blood before TCR sequencing. Broad study findings and their caveats: In the 0.1-3.0 mg/kg groups, partial responders had among the lowest normalized peripheral clonal expansion, particularly in CD8+ T cells. The antigen specificity of the clonally expanded peripheral T cells was not determined. Low levels of normalized T-cell clonal expansion were also seen in some patients who did not respond. On average, CD8+ T cells showed more expanded clones than CD4+ T cells after ivuxolimab. At doses of 0.1 to 3.0 mg/kg, clonal expansion of both CD4+ and CD8+ blood T cells was observed from baseline to week 6.

Genomic DNA was extracted from sorted cells for sequencing of the TCRbeta CDR3 region. The immunoSEQ Assay was used for sequencing of TCRbeta CDR3 regions. This is the immuneACCESS table as TCRdb keeps it, with only in-frame sequences that have V and J called. A part of the clones is gone; compared with another copy, unresolved V genes explain less than half, and the rest is unexplained. The sample contains 60,000 to 90,000 clones, 88% of them found a single time. The top ten constitute around 0.98% of the sample. The V and J genes are TRBV10-3 and TRBJ2-3; 9 bases in between match TRBD2. The material sequenced was CD4+ or CD8+ T cells sorted from blood, taken in a trial of the OX40 agonist ivuxolimab. The clonotype originates from an adult with an advanced solid tumor such as melanoma, head and neck, liver or kidney cancer. The CDR3 protein: CAIVAGGPTDTQYF. The DNA sequence is as follows: TGTGCCATCGTCGCGGGGGGGCCCACAGATACGCAGTATTTT.